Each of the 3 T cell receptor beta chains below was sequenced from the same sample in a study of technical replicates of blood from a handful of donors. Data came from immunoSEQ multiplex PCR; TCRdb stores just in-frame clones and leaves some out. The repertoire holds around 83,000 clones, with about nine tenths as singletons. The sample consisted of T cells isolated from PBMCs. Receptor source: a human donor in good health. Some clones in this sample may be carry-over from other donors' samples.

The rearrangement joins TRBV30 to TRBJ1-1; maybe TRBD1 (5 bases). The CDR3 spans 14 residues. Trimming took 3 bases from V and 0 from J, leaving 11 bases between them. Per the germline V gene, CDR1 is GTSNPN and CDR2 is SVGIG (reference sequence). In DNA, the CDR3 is TGTGCCTGGAGGCGCGGACACTTGAACACTGAAGCTTTCTTT. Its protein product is CAWRRGHLNTEAFF.

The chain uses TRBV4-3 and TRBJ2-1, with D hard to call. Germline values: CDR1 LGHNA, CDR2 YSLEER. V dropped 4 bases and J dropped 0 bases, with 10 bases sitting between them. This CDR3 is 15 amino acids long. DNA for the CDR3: TGCGCCAGCAGCCCCCTTCTGAGCTCCTACAATGAGCAGTTCTTC. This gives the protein CASSPLLSSYNEQFF.

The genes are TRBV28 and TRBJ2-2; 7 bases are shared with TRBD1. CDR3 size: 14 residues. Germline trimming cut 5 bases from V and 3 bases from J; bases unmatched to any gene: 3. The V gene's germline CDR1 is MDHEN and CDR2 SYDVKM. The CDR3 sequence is CASSRTGDTGELFF. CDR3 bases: TGTGCCAGCAGTCGGACAGGAGACACCGGGGAGCTGTTTTTT.